A selection of T cell receptor beta chains follows, all from one sample in a study of blood T cells in healthy people across ages. TCRdb reprocessed the 5' RACE reads via MiXCR and lists one record per CDR3 protein. Among 1.5 million to 1.8 million distinct CDR3 sequences listed, approximately 43% were seen once. The specimen was blood. The source of these receptors is a woman under 30 in good health. Both conserved end residues are trimmed from each CDR3. Each record gives: CDR3 length, clone size, V gene, CDR3 protein. Rows may omit the clone size; those that give it use once, few, many or a size class.

>14|.|TRBV7-9
ASSPSRVLSGNTIY
>13|.|TRBV7-9
AGSPWTGENNEQF
>13|.|TRBV13
ASSERDGFAYGYT
>12|many|TRBV5-1
ASSYRQGNTEAF
>14|few|TRBV11-2
ASSSRDTSGGAFQF
>12|.|TRBV7-9
ASKSGPYDGEQY
>13|.|TRBV20-1
SASGGTLLGTEAF
>12|few|TRBV12-3/TRBV12-4
ASRVSRGDQPQH
>14|.|TRBV28
ASSYGTDITSDEQY
>11|.|TRBV29-1
SVYTDATYEQY
>12|few|TRBV29-1
SVGRTSVYNEQF
>10|.|TRBV29-1
SVARGTYGYT
>13|.|TRBV10-3
AISDSGLAKNIQY
>13|.|TRBV27
ASSLSSRGYNEQF
>15|many|TRBV7-2
ASSKRRLLSSTDTQY
>14|.|TRBV7-9
ASSLASGSHGNEQF
>11|few|TRBV6-2/TRBV6-3
ASSSQPYNEQF
>12|many|TRBV4-1
ASTGTGSTNVQY
>14|.|TRBV11-3
ASSFEGTSKSNEQF
>13|.|TRBV6-5
ASSYAGTLGYEQY
>15|few|TRBV4-3
ASSQDNSRDRIDEQF
>15|.|TRBV7-2
ASSLVVGPSRTGELF
>13|.|TRBV7-2
ASSLVLAGGREQY
>13|many|TRBV7-8
ASSLVRGAYNEQF
>12|.|TRBV27
ASSVARDFYGYT
>15|.|TRBV7-9
ASSLLGQGAKNTEAF
>15|few|TRBV4-3
ASSQNGLAGVFYEQY
>13|.|TRBV20-1
SARDRGYPSYEQY
>10|.|TRBV10-3
AITGGRNEQF
>15|.|TRBV7-2
ASSLTHAGGGTNEQF
>13|.|TRBV29-1
SVEKGQGYTDTQY
>15|many|TRBV4-3
ASSQNRLGGGPDTQY
>13|.|TRBV25-1
ASSEFGTRENIQY
>15|.|TRBV10-3
AISGGRPPSGANVLT
>14|many|TRBV5-1
ASSLRLGTPYNEQF
>11|.|TRBV3-1
ASSKDRGYEQF
>13|.|TRBV7-2
ASSPVRGPGNEQF
>12|.|TRBV29-1
SVLQGDSNQPQH
>11|few|TRBV7-2
ASSLAEGGTQY
>14|few|TRBV7-2
ASSFGAAPSSYEQY
>11|.|TRBV29-1
SVAEPHNYGYT
>14|few|TRBV29-1
SVEWGGAGSYNEQF
>13|few|TRBV5-1
ASSFQLAGVNEQF
>12|.|TRBV5-1
ASSLPGRDTEAF
>11|.|TRBV18
ASSPRGEEKLF
>13|.|TRBV9
ASSGGGTANTEAF
>13|.|TRBV20-1
SARWTGGWDSPPH
>12|few|TRBV20-1
SAVPGGSYNEQF
>9|many|TRBV4-2
ASSHAYEQF
>12|.|TRBV12-3/TRBV12-4
ASSPPGQLGPQH
>12|.|TRBV13
ASSHSNIGTEAF
>15|.|TRBV4-3
ASSQDRWGRFYNEQF
>12|few|TRBV2
AIKPRDRYNEQY
>11|.|TRBV4-3
ASSHAPSYGYT
>10|many|TRBV12-3/TRBV12-4
ASSLGGDGYT
>12|.|TRBV24-1
ATSDVRQYNEQF
>12|.|TRBV12-3/TRBV12-4
ASSSQFQGEKLF
>11|.|TRBV7-2
ASSDSRFYEQY